The sequence of this T cell receptor (beta chain) was determined in a study of CD8 T cells in ankylosing spondylitis (dated by TCRdb to 2016 to 2017). At the level of the whole study: The study profiled T cell receptor beta repertoires in healthy donors and ankylosing spondylitis patients to find disease-linked TCR variants. Samples of peripheral blood were taken, and for ankylosing spondylitis patients, synovial fluid was collected as well. The full study cohort was made up of about two dozen ankylosing spondylitis patients and about a hundred healthy donors.

TCRdb names Illumina HiSeq 2500 as the instrument used. TCR beta libraries were prepared by quantitative 5'-RACE with molecular barcodes. The authors processed their data as follows. A new computational method based on a probabilistic model of VDJ rearrangement was used to identify disease-linked TCR variants. TCRdb took the public reads, trimmed them with fastp at Q25, ran MiXCR for clone calling and kept in-frame beta chains. All rows with the same CDR3 protein become a single entry with the most common DNA and genes. The V and J calls shown here were made by TCRdb, not taken from the authors' results. The sample has about 420,000 distinct CDR3 sequences on record, approximately 20% of them singletons. Clones ranked in the top ten supply about a sixth of the sample. Comment on this clonotype: Its antigen target is currently unknown. Per-base qualities were not stored, and no clone one base away is much larger.

Points the paper makes about the study in general: The disease-linked clones showed a CD8+ phenotype and occurred at relatively low frequencies in peripheral blood. Some TCR beta motif variants had previously been reported in synovial fluid and blood of reactive arthritis patients, which suggested common disease-initiation mechanisms. Blood from ankylosing spondylitis patients appeared to be characterized by a TCR beta motif made up of under 10 highly homologous amino acid variants. Significant enrichment of the disease-linked clones was reported in matched synovial fluid samples from ankylosing spondylitis patients.

The CDR3 measures 14 amino acids from cysteine to phenylalanine. The entry retains the CDR3 DNA only, 42 bases that are in frame from base 1. Sequences MNHEY (CDR1) and SVGEGT (CDR2) are obtained from the germline V gene. The germline ends are 15 bases apart after V is trimmed by 7 bases and J by 2 bases. The sample was blood, either unsorted or a sorted T cell fraction (not recorded which). Recombination linked TRBV6-2 or TRBV6-3 to TRBJ2-7, with the D gene call left open. This TCR was sampled from a male donor with ankylosing spondylitis. The DNA reads as follows: TGTGCCAGCATGGACCCACCCCGTCCCTACGAGCAGTACTTC. Its protein is CASMDPPRPYEQYF.